Listed below are T cell receptor beta chains from one sample, sequenced in a study of shared clonotypes between healthy human individuals. Sequencing was performed with immunoSEQ multiplex PCR; in TCRdb, only in-frame clones are kept and a portion is missing. The repertoire holds about 800,000 clones, with about 96% as singletons. Sequencing was performed on naive CD8+ T cells sorted from blood. The receptor source for this set is a man between 25 and 39 years old in good health. Both conserved end residues are part of each CDR3. The D gene is left open where the match is weak. Size is omitted from some rows. Given values are once, few, many or a class for expanded clones.

J	V	size	D	DNA	CDR3
TRBJ1-2	TRBV5-4	NA	NA	TGTGCCAGCAGCTTCCGCACAGCTTCCACTGGCTACACCTTC	CASSFRTASTGYTF
TRBJ2-2	TRBV7-6	NA	NA	TGTGCCAGCAGCTTATTTCCCGGGGAGCTGTTTTTT	CASSLFPGELFF
TRBJ1-5	TRBV6-1	NA	NA	TGTGCCAGCAGTGACAGCCCTTATCAGCCCCAGCATTTT	CASSDSPYQPQHF
TRBJ1-1	TRBV4-3	once	NA	TGCGCCAGCAGCCAAGCGGGAAGAGCATCAGAGAACACTGAAGCTTTCTTT	CASSQAGRASENTEAFF
TRBJ1-2	TRBV10-3	NA	NA	TGTGCCATCAGTGAGCCGGGCCTCCCCGGCTACACCTTC	CAISEPGLPGYTF
TRBJ1-1	TRBV27	NA	TRBD1	TGTGCCAGCAGTCAAGGGACAGGGTTCACTGAAGCTTTCTTT	CASSQGTGFTEAFF
TRBJ2-1	TRBV29-1	NA	TRBD2	TGCAGCGTGGGGGTTAAGGGAGGGAGCTCCTACAATGAGCAGTTCTTC	CSVGVKGGSSYNEQFF
TRBJ2-3	TRBV7-9	NA	TRBD1	TGTGCCAGCGCCCCGGCCCGGGACAGACGCACAGATACGCAGTATTTT	CASAPARDRRTDTQYF
TRBJ2-7	TRBV10-3	once	NA	TGTGCCATCAGTGATGGTGACATGTCCTACGAGCAGTACTTC	CAISDGDMSYEQYF
TRBJ2-7	TRBV27	NA	NA	TGTGCCAGCAGTTTTGGTAGGGAACGCGAGCAGTACTTC	CASSFGREREQYF
TRBJ2-1	TRBV9	NA	NA	TGTGCCAGCAGCGATCCCCAAACTAGGGGTGCTCACAATGAGCAGTTCTTC	CASSDPQTRGAHNEQFF
TRBJ2-7	TRBV29-1	NA	TRBD1	TGCAGCGTAACGGGGGACAGGGTGTACGAGCAGTACTTC	CSVTGDRVYEQYF
TRBJ1-4	TRBV27	NA	NA	TGTGCCACCAAAAAAAGGGGGGGCCCAACTAATGAAAAACTGTTTTTT	CATKKRGGPTNEKLFF
TRBJ1-4	TRBV19	NA	NA	TGTGCCAGTGGGCTTGGGGATGGTGAAAAACTGTTTTTT	CASGLGDGEKLFF
TRBJ2-3	TRBV27	NA	TRBD2	TGTGCCAGCAGCCTAACACCTATACTAGCGGGGGTAGATACGCAGTATTTT	CASSLTPILAGVDTQYF
TRBJ1-2	TRBV27	few	NA	TGTGCCAGCAGCCCGGGACGGATCAATGGCTACACCTTC	CASSPGRINGYTF